Below, 5 T cell receptor beta chains from the same sample are listed, as sequenced in a study of T cell repertoires in cytomegalovirus infection. One entry per CDR3 protein, called by TCRdb with MiXCR from the reads. The data contain approximately 750,000 distinct CDR3 sequences, about 40% of them singletons. Source material: PBMCs. The receptors come from a human donor in good health (CMV status not recorded). Some clones in this sample may be carry-over from other donors' samples.

This clonotype was counted between two and nine times. This rearrangement joins TRBV7-9 to TRBJ2-3; D not resolved. Between the trimmed V and J ends, which lost 8 bases and 4 bases, there was a span of 13 bases. CDR1 is SEHNR and CDR2 is FQNEAQ in the germline V gene (reference sequence). This CDR3 has 13 residues. DNA of the CDR3: TGTGCCAGCGACCAAGCTTTCGCAGATACGCAGTATTTT. The encoded protein is CASDQAFADTQYF.

This clonotype was picked up many times. The chain's CDR3 is CASSLARVGNQPQHF. In DNA form, the CDR3 reads TGTGCCAGCAGCTTAGCCAGGGTAGGGAATCAGCCCCAGCATTTT. The chain links TRBV7-8 to TRBJ1-5, with a possible D match to TRBD1 (5 bases). V lost 0 bases to trimming and J lost 4 bases, with 10 bases between them. This CDR3 region has 15 residues. CDR1 and CDR2 from the germline V gene are SGHVS and FQNEAQ.

This clonotype was seen just once. This CDR3 reads CASSPEGTETEAFF. CDR3 nucleotides: TGTGCCAGCAGTCCAGAAGGGACGGAGACTGAAGCTTTCTTT. The rearrangement uses TRBV6-6 and TRBJ1-1, with D possibly matching TRBD1 (5 bases). This CDR3 has 14 amino acids. Trimming left V 5 bases short and J 5 bases short, with 15 bases between. Germline assignment: CDR1 MNHNY and CDR2 SVGAGI (reference sequence).

On this clonotype itself: A single base separates this from a much larger clone, so it may be a read error. V is TRBV7-2 and J is TRBJ2-3; 11 nucleotides agree with TRBD2. This CDR3 spans 15 amino acids. The V gene's germline CDR1 is SGHTA and CDR2 FQGNSA. V trimming: 9 bases; J trimming: 7 bases; junction bases outside the gene matches: 12. The CDR3, as DNA: TGTGCCAGGAGCCCTTCCGGGACTAGCGGTAATACGCAGTATTTT. This codes for CARSPSGTSGNTQYF.

The rearrangement uses TRBV19 and TRBJ2-1; 10 positions agree with TRBD2. Germline lookup yields CDR1 LNHDA and CDR2 SQIVND (reference sequence). V shed 5 bases and J 2 bases; nucleotides not matched to a gene: 6. The CDR3 has 16 residues. The chain's CDR3 is CASSPRTSGPYNEQFF. In DNA form, the CDR3 reads TGTGCCAGTAGTCCCCGGACTAGCGGACCCTACAATGAGCAGTTCTTC.